The 31 T cell receptor beta chains presented below share a single source sample, sequenced in a study of T-cell reconstitution after alpha-beta-depleted transplantation in children. Unique molecular identifiers were used in preparing the TCRbeta library. TCRdb redid the calling of the PCR reads with MiXCR, one entry per CDR3 protein. The sample carries some 300,000 distinct CDR3 sequences, roughly a tenth recorded once. Sequences were derived from PBMCs, sampled before TCRalphabeta/CD19-depleted stem cell transplant. These receptors were taken from a boy younger than two with acute myeloid leukemia, due to receive a stem cell transplant.

This clonotype was found many times. V usage is TRBV28 and J usage is TRBJ2-5, with 14 bases identical to TRBD2. The CDR3 length is 15 residues. Germline trimming cut 7 bases from V and 4 bases from J; bases unmatched to any gene: 5. Germline V gene sequence: CDR1 MDHEN, CDR2 SYDVKM. In DNA form, the CDR3 reads TGTGCCAGCACCGGGACTAGCGGGAGTATAGAGACCCAGTACTTC. The encoded protein is CASTGTSGSIETQYF.

This clonotype was observed many times. The J gene is TRBJ1-2, the V gene TRBV12-3 or TRBV12-4; D perhaps matches TRBD1 (6 bases). The V and J ends lost 5 bases and 2 bases respectively, with 12 bases between them. This CDR3 is built from 14 residues. The CDR3 protein is CASSPGHDNYGYTF. The CDR3 nucleotides read TGTGCCAGCAGTCCGGGACACGACAACTATGGCTACACCTTC.

The chain uses TRBV19 and TRBJ2-2; weak D call: TRBD1 (5 bases). The CDR3 is 14 residues long. The V gene's germline CDR1 is LNHDA and CDR2 SQIVND (reference sequence). V lost 5 bases and J 3 bases, leaving 10 bases between the germline ends. CDR3 DNA: TGTGCCAGTAGTGAGAGACAGTACACCGGGGAGCTGTTTTTT. It yields the protein CASSERQYTGELFF.

The rearrangement uses TRBV6-1 and TRBJ2-7; perhaps D is TRBD1 or TRBD2 (5 bases each). The germline gives CDR1 MNHNS, CDR2 SASEGT. Deletions cut 5 bases from V and 3 bases from J, with 17 bases between. The CDR3 runs to 15 residues. The CDR3 DNA is TGTGCCAGCAGTCCAGGGAGCCCAAGCTTCTACGAGCAGTACTTC. Amino acid sequence: CASSPGSPSFYEQYF.

The chain couples TRBV11-2 to TRBJ2-3; no clear D gene. Germline CDR1 SGHAT, CDR2 FQNNGV. The germline V and J ends were trimmed by 7 bases and 2 bases, with 13 bases remaining between them. There are 14 residues in the CDR3. The CDR3 loop is CASTLRQATDTQYF. Here the CDR3 DNA reads TGTGCCAGCACCCTCCGGCAGGCCACAGATACGCAGTATTTT. The full variable domain, with the rest looked up from reference TRBV11-2 and TRBJ2-3, is EAGVAQSPRYKIIEKRQSVAFWCNPISGHATLYWYQQILGQGPKLLIQFQNNGVVDDSQLPKDRFSAERLKGVDSTLKIQPAKLEDSAVYLCASTLRQATDTQYFGPGTRLTVL.

About this clonotype itself: Because it lacks the conserved phenylalanine or tryptophan at the end, this CDR3 is likely a read error. The gene calls are TRBV27 and TRBJ2-7; possible D gene TRBD1, 6 bases. Germline lookup yields CDR1 MNHEY and CDR2 SMNVEV (reference sequence). Between the trimmed V and J ends, which lost 6 bases and 1 base, there was a span of 7 bases. The CDR3 length is 12 residues. The CDR3 DNA follows: TGTGCCAGCAGGGGACATTCCTACGAGCAGTACCTC. Translating gives CASRGHSYEQYL.

This clonotype was recorded many times. The chain combines TRBV11-2 with TRBJ2-6, with D maybe TRBD1 (6 bases). Germline assignment: CDR1 SGHAT and CDR2 FQNNGV. V was pared by 5 bases and J by 0 bases, with 11 bases between. The CDR3 is 16 residues long. The CDR3 sequence: CASSKGQSSGANVLTF. CDR3 sequence (DNA): TGTGCCAGCAGCAAAGGACAGTCCTCTGGGGCCAACGTCCTGACTTTC.

Ten or more counts support this clonotype. The gene calls are TRBV21-1 and TRBJ2-7. TRBV21-1 is a documented pseudogene. This CDR3 is 13 amino acids long. This chain's CDR3 is CASSKKSSYEQYF. DNA for the CDR3: TGTGCCAGCAGCAAAAAGAGCTCCTACGAGCAGTACTTC.

This clonotype was picked up many times. This rearrangement joins TRBV20-1 to TRBJ2-5; no clear D. The CDR3 consists of 11 residues. V dropped 5 bases and J dropped 2 bases, with 6 bases sitting between them. Per germline, CDR1 DFQATT and CDR2 SNEGSKA (reference sequence). CDR3 residues: CSAQHQETQYF. The DNA for the CDR3 is TGCAGTGCTCAACATCAAGAGACCCAGTACTTC.

In this sample, this clonotype turned up many times. The chain recombines TRBV21-1 with TRBJ2-3; the DNA was not used to check the table's D call, TRBD1. TRBV21-1 is noted as a pseudogene. The CDR3 totals 16 residues. CDR3 DNA: TGTGCCAGCAGCAATGACAGGGCATTTAACACAGATACGCAGTATTTT. It specifies CASSNDRAFNTDTQYF.

This rearrangement joins TRBV6-4 to TRBJ2-1; 12 nucleotides agree with TRBD2. The length of the CDR3 is 18 residues. The V gene end was trimmed by 0 bases and the J gene end by 6 bases; junction bases not matched to a gene: 9. CDR1 and CDR2 (germline): MRHNA, SNTAGT. The CDR3 DNA sequence: TGTGCCAGCAGTGACTCGGGGGCTAGCGGGAGGGCCGGCAATGAGCAGTTCTTC. Translated: CASSDSGASGRAGNEQFF.

The chain combines TRBV7-9 with TRBJ1-1; D remains unclear. Germline V gives CDR1 SEHNR, CDR2 FQNEAQ (reference sequence). Between the trimmed V and J ends, which lost 5 bases and 1 base, there was a span of 11 bases. The CDR3 loop spans 14 amino acids. The CDR3 DNA is TGTGCCAGCAGCCGAACCGCGGGGAACACTGAAGCTTTCTTT. This translates into CASSRTAGNTEAFF.

The chain employs TRBV29-1 and TRBJ2-3; D gene unclear. The CDR3 length is 12 residues. V shed 7 bases and J shed 5 bases, with 13 bases lying between them. The V gene's germline CDR1 is SQVTM and CDR2 ANQGSEA. The CDR3 region has the DNA TGCAGCGCTGTGGGCCGTATAGATACGCAGTATTTT. Translated, it gives CSAVGRIDTQYF.

This clonotype was recorded once. The V call is TRBV7-6, the J call TRBJ2-1; D unclear. The CDR3 sequence is 16 residues long. Trimming removed 5 bases at V and 0 bases at J, with 14 bases between. Germline CDR1 is SGHVS and CDR2 is FNYEAQ. In DNA, the CDR3 is TGTGCCAGCAGCCATTGGGTGCCTAGCTCCTACAATGAGCAGTTCTTC. Protein product: CASSHWVPSSYNEQFF.

This clonotype was picked up many times. DNA for the CDR3: TGCGCCAGCAGCTTCAAATGGGCAGGGTCCTCGGAAAAGACCCAGTACTTC. Residues: CASSFKWAGSSEKTQYF. The chain is built from TRBV5-1 and TRBJ2-5; the D gene is possibly TRBD1 (5 bases). V was pared by 2 bases and J by 6 bases, with 23 bases between. The CDR3 covers 17 residues. Germline loops: CDR1 SGHRS, CDR2 YFSETQ.

This clonotype came up many times. The gene calls are TRBV10-3 and TRBJ2-5; D is uncertain. This CDR3 region has 13 residues. Germline V lookup: CDR1 ENHRY, CDR2 SYGVKD. The V and J ends lost 6 bases and 3 bases respectively, with 11 bases between them. Written as DNA, the CDR3 is TGTGCCATCAGCCGACGGTTGGAAGAGACCCAGTACTTC. Translation gives CAISRRLEETQYF.

This clonotype was seen ten or more times. The chain joins TRBV12-3 or TRBV12-4 to TRBJ1-1; 9 nucleotides align to TRBD1. The CDR3 runs 15 residues. V trimming: 1 base; J trimming: 5 bases; junction bases outside the gene matches: 5. The CDR3 loop is CASSLGHRGRTEAFF. The CDR3 DNA sequence: TGTGCCAGCAGTTTAGGTCACAGGGGGCGGACTGAAGCTTTCTTT.

The rearrangement joins TRBV20-1 to TRBJ1-1, with TRBD1 matching over 7 bases. The CDR3 loop spans 15 amino acids. The germline CDR1 and CDR2 sequences are DFQATT and SNEGSKA (reference sequence). V trimming: 0 bases; J trimming: 4 bases; junction bases outside the gene matches: 8. This CDR3 is CSARDLVDRATEAFF. The CDR3 DNA sequence: TGCAGTGCTAGAGATCTGGTAGACAGGGCCACTGAAGCTTTCTTT.

This clonotype was seen ten or more times. The chain has TRBV15 and TRBJ2-5, with D tentatively TRBD2 (5 bases). The CDR3 is 13 residues long. Between the trimmed V and J ends, which lost 0 bases and 6 bases, there was a span of 8 bases. CDR1 and CDR2 from the germline V gene are LNHNV and YYDKDF (reference sequence). The CDR3 reads CATSRDGVKTQYF. The CDR3 DNA is TGTGCCACCAGCAGAGACGGGGTAAAGACCCAGTACTTC.

This clonotype was seen many times. The chain combines TRBV5-8 with TRBJ2-1; D is unclear. This CDR3 spans 11 amino acids. The V gene lost 1 base and the J gene lost 9 bases, with 5 bases spanning the gap. CDR1 and CDR2 from the germline V gene are SGHTS and YDEGEE. The CDR3 is CASSLIAEQFF. Here the CDR3 DNA reads TGTGCCAGCAGCTTGATTGCTGAGCAGTTCTTC.

This clonotype occurred many times. The rearrangement uses TRBV11-2 and TRBJ1-2; D gene uncertain. Trimming left V 4 bases short and J 7 bases short, with 13 bases between. The germline V gene has CDR1 SGHAT and CDR2 FQNNGV. CDR3 length equals 13 residues. CDR3 nucleotide sequence: TGTGCCAGCAGCTCAACGTGGGGAGGTGGCTACACCTTC. It specifies CASSSTWGGGYTF.

This clonotype has ten or more counts. The gene calls are TRBV12-3 or TRBV12-4 and TRBJ2-1; D is undetermined. V dropped 1 base and J dropped 0 bases, with 7 bases sitting between them. The CDR3 runs to 15 residues. The CDR3 protein is CASSLVLSSYNEQFF. DNA for the CDR3: TGTGCCAGCAGTTTAGTCCTAAGCTCCTACAATGAGCAGTTCTTC.

There are many counts of this clonotype. The rearrangement joins TRBV12-3 or TRBV12-4 to TRBJ1-5, with D hard to call. Trimming cost V 3 bases and J 9 bases, with 12 bases left between them. There are 13 residues in the CDR3. The chain's CDR3 is CASSLRDMRPQHF. CDR3 coding DNA: TGTGCCAGCAGTTTGAGGGATATGCGGCCCCAGCATTTT.

This clonotype was counted at least ten times. The V gene is TRBV7-3, the J gene TRBJ2-5, with 8 bases lining up with TRBD2. Germline lookup yields CDR1 SGHTA and CDR2 FQGTGA. The CDR3 spans 15 residues. V dropped 4 bases and J dropped 4; count of bases not matched to a gene: 8. The CDR3 region is CASSSTGGPGETQYF. For the CDR3, the DNA is TGTGCCAGCAGCTCGACGGGGGGGCCGGGAGAGACCCAGTACTTC. Complete variable domain (other parts from reference TRBV7-3 and TRBJ2-5): GAGVSQTPSNKVTEKGKYVELRCDPISGHTALYWYRQSLGQGPEFLIYFQGTGAADDSGLPNDRFFAVRPEGSVSTLKIQRTERGDSAVYLCASSSTGGPGETQYFGPGTRLLVL.

This clonotype was recorded at least ten times. The gene calls are TRBV20-1 and TRBJ1-5; weak D call: TRBD1 (5 bases). The germline V gene has CDR1 DFQATT and CDR2 SNEGSKA (reference sequence). CDR3 length: 16 residues. Trimming stripped 0 bases from V and 5 bases from J, with 17 bases between. In nucleotides, the CDR3 is TGCAGTGCTAGAGACCCCTTCGACAGAGACTATCAGCCCCAGCATTTT. Its translation: CSARDPFDRDYQPQHF.

The table lists this clonotype with many counts. The gene calls are TRBV24-1 and TRBJ2-2; D is possibly TRBD1 (6 bases). This CDR3 has 15 amino acids. The germline gives CDR1 KGHDR, CDR2 SFDVKD. V gave up 2 bases and J gave up 5 bases, with 11 bases separating them. CDR3 bases: TGTGCCACCAGTGATTCAACAGGGATAACCGGGGAGCTGTTTTTT. Its translation is CATSDSTGITGELFF.

The chain uses TRBV11-2 and TRBJ2-5, with D possibly being TRBD2 (7 bases). This CDR3 comprises 16 residues. Trimming took off 4 bases at V and 4 bases at J, with 19 bases between the two ends. Looked up from germline, CDR1 is SGHAT and CDR2 is FQNNGV. CDR3 region: CASSYLGGGAGETQYF. The CDR3, as DNA: TGTGCCAGCAGCTACTTGGGGGGGGGGGCCGGAGAGACCCAGTACTTC.

This clonotype was picked up many times. The rearrangement links TRBV5-1 to TRBJ1-5; D gene unclear. V was shortened by 4 bases and J by 0 bases, with 14 bases between the two germline ends. Germline-derived CDR1 and CDR2 are SGHRS and YFSETQ. CDR3 size: 16 residues. CDR3 DNA sequence: TGCGCCAGCAGCCGTTGGCCGGACCATAGCAATCAGCCCCAGCATTTT. Translated, it gives CASSRWPDHSNQPQHF.

This clonotype appeared many times. With a much larger clone just one base away, this may be a read error. The chain joins TRBV20-1 to TRBJ2-7, with 8 bases lining up with TRBD2. The length of the CDR3 is 12 residues. Germline values: CDR1 DFQATT, CDR2 SNEGSKA (reference sequence). The V segment lost 3 bases and the J segment 3 bases; nucleotides outside the gene matches: 1. The CDR3 protein is CSASGRVYEQYF. In DNA, the CDR3 is TGCAGTGCTAGCGGGAGGGTCTACGAGCAGTACTTC.

There are many counts of this clonotype. The chain recombines TRBV25-1 with TRBJ2-5; maybe TRBD2 (5 bases). The V gene's germline CDR1 is MGHDK and CDR2 SYGVNS. V was shortened by 5 bases and J by 0 bases, with 10 bases between the two germline ends. The CDR3 is made up of 14 amino acids. CDR3 region: CASSRRVHQETQYF. The CDR3 DNA follows: TGTGCCAGCAGTCGGCGGGTTCACCAAGAGACCCAGTACTTC.

The table lists this clonotype with a count of one. A much bigger clone sits one base away, suggesting this may be a read error. The rearrangement uses TRBV11-2 and TRBJ2-5; tentative D call: TRBD1 (5 bases). V shed 5 bases and J shed 6 bases, with 13 bases lying between them. This CDR3 is 13 amino acids long. Germline CDR1 and CDR2: SGHAT and FQNNGV. CDR3 bases: TGTGCCAGCAGCGCTAGACAGCAAAAGACCCAGTACTTC. Translating it yields CASSARQQKTQYF. The full variable domain, rest sourced from reference TRBV11-2 and TRBJ2-5, is EAGVAQSPRYKIIEKRQSVAFWCNPISGHATLYWYQQILGQGPKLLIQFQNNGVVDDSQLPKDRFSAERLKGVDSTLKIQPAKLEDSAVYLCASSARQQKTQYFGPGTRLLVL.